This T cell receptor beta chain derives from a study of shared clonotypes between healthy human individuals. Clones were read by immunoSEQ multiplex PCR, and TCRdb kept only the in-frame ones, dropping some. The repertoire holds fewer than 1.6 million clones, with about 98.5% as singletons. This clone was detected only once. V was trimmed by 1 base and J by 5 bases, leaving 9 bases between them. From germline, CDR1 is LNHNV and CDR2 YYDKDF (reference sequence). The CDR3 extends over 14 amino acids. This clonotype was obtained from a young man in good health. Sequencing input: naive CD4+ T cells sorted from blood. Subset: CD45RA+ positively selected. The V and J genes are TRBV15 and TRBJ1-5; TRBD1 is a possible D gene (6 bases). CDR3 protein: CATSRAGGDQPQHF. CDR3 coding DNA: TGTGCCACCAGCAGAGCCGGGGGCGATCAGCCCCAGCATTTT.